The clone carrying this TCR beta chain was picked up a small number of times. The researchers put approximately 200,000 CFSE-labeled responder cells into plates with approximately 200,000 irradiated, violet-dye-labeled stimulator cells. This entry comes from a study of graft-versus-host responses after intestinal transplantation. Broader study findings: GvH clones surfaced in recipient marrow, some emerging earlier in ileum or blood.

V shed 10 bases, J shed 7 bases, and the junction held 21 bases outside the gene matches. This CDR3 is built from 16 residues. Germline V CDR1 and CDR2: ENHRY, SYGVKD. The protocol was immunoSEQ multiplex PCR, while the TCRdb copy is restricted to in-frame clones and leaves out a portion. Altogether some 5,000 clones are present, about a quarter being singletons, with the ten largest covering more than 2.5%. The chain has TRBV10-3 and TRBJ2-7; 8 nucleotides match TRBD2. The sequence was obtained from a human patient who was an organ donor for intestinal transplantation. The sample in question was alloreactive CD4+ T cells from a mixed lymphocyte reaction culture, obtained before transplantation. Subset described: CFSE-low proliferating T cells sorted from roughly six-day pre-transplant mixed lymphocyte reaction (GvH or HvG direction). The CDR3 here is CASRPRAGVGSREQYF. The CDR3 nucleotides are TGTGCCAGCAGACCCCGAGCGGGGGTGGGTTCGCGGGAGCAGTACTTC.